Shown below are 5 T cell receptor beta chains from a single sample sequenced in a study of control samples from healthy donors and cancer patients. Assay: immunoSEQ multiplex PCR; the TCRdb copy retains only in-frame clones and omits some. There are about 70,000 clones in the sample; over 75% occur only once, and approximately 30% lies in the top ten. What was sequenced was blood. The receptors shown here come from a man in his fifties or sixties in good health.

Concerning this clone itself: At the DNA level, this CDR3 is encoded by other sequences in the same sample as well. This rearrangement joins TRBV25-1 to TRBJ2-7, with a weak D call TRBD2 (5 bases). Germline CDR1 and CDR2: MGHDK and SYGVNS. This CDR3 comprises 16 residues. The V end was cut by 5 bases, the J end by 0 bases, with 17 bases between. The CDR3 spells CASSLTPSGPSYEQYF. The CDR3 nucleotides are TGTGCCAGCAGTCTCACGCCCAGCGGTCCCTCCTACGAGCAGTACTTC.

V is TRBV4-3 and J is TRBJ1-5; D is undetermined. V was shortened by 0 bases and J by 0 bases, with 6 bases between the two germline ends. The CDR3 totals 15 residues. Germline CDR1 is LGHNA and CDR2 is YSLEER. The CDR3: CASSQDSRSNQPQHF. Here the CDR3 DNA reads TGCGCCAGCAGCCAAGACAGTCGTAGCAATCAGCCCCAGCATTTT.

The CDR3 region is CAISLTGAGEKLFF. CDR3 DNA: TGTGCCATCAGCCTGACAGGGGCTGGCGAAAAACTGTTTTTT. This rearrangement joins TRBV10-3 to TRBJ1-4; TRBD1 matches at 8 bases. The ends lost 6 bases at V and 8 bases at J; junction bases unmatched: 8. The CDR3 loop spans 14 amino acids. Per germline, CDR1 ENHRY and CDR2 SYGVKD.

The chain couples TRBV7-2 to TRBJ2-1; TRBD2 matches 11 bases. J lost 15 bases, V lost 3 bases, and 7 bases had no gene match. The length of the CDR3 is 13 residues. Germline V CDR1 and CDR2: SGHTA, FQGNSA. Here the CDR3 reads CASSFEGLAGLFF. The CDR3 bases are TGTGCCAGCAGCTTCGAAGGACTAGCGGGTCTGTTCTTC.

The chain couples TRBV13 to TRBJ2-7; a weak D match, TRBD1 (6 bases). This CDR3 contains 13 residues. V was pared by 2 bases and J by 6 bases, with 11 bases between. Germline CDR1 reads PRHDT; CDR2 reads FYEKMQ (reference sequence). DNA of the CDR3: TGTGCCAGCAGCTTAACGACAGGCCGCGAGCAGTACTTC. Translated: CASSLTTGREQYF.